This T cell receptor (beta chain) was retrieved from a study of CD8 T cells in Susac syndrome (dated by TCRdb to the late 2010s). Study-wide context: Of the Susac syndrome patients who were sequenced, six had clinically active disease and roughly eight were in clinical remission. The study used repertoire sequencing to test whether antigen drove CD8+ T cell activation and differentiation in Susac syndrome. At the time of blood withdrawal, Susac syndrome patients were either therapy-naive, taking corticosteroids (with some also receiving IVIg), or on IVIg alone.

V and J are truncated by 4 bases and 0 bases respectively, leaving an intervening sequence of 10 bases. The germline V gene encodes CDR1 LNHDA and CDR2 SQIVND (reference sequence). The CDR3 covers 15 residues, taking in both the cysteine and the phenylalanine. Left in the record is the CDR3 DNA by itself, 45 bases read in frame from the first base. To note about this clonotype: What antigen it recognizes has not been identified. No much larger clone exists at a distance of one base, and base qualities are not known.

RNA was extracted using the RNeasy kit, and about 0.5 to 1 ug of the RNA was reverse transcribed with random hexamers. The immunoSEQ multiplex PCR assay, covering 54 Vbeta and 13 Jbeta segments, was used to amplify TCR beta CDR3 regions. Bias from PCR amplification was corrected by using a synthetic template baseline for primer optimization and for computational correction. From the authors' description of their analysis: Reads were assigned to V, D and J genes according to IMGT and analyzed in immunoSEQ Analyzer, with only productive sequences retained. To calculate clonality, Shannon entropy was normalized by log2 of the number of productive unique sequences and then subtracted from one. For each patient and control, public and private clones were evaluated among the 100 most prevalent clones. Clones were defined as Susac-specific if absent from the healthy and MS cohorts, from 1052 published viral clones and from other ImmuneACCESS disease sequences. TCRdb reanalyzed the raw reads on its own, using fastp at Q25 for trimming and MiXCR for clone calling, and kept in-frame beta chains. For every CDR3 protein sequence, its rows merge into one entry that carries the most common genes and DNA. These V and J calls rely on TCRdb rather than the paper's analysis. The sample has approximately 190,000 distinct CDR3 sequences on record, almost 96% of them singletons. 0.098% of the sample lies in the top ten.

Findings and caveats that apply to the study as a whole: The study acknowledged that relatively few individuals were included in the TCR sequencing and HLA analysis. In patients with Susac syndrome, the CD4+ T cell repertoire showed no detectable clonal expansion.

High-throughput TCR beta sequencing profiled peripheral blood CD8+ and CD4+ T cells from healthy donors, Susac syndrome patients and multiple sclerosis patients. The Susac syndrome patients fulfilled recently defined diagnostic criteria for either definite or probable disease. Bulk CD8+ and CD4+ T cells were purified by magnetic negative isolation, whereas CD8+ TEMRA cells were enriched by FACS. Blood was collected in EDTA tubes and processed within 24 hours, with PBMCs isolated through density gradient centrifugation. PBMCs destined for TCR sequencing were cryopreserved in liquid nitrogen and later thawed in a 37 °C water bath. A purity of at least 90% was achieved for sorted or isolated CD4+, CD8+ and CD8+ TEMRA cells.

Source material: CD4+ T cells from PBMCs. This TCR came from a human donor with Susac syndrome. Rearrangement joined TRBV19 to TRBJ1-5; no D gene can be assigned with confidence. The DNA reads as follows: TGTGCCAGTAGTACCCACAGAAATAGCAATCAGCCCCAGCATTTT. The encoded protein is CASSTHRNSNQPQHF.